The following is a T cell receptor beta chain sequence with its context. Time point defined: pretreatment peripheral blood. The data were taken from a study of PD-L1 blockade in urothelial cancer. Study context: Blood analysis occurred 3 weeks (second dose) and 6 weeks after treatment start. The study recovered a median of about 140,000 T cells per blood sample.

TCRdb's table, derived via immunoSEQ multiplex PCR, lists solely in-frame clones and lacks some. The repertoire holds approximately 47,000 clones, with approximately 78% as singletons. Material: PBMCs, obtained around atezolizumab (anti-PD-L1) treatment. The sequence came from a man aged 50 to 59 with urothelial cancer.

CDR3 region: CASSYAIPLRETQYF. The CDR3 region has the DNA TGTGCCAGCAGCTATGCTATTCCCCTGAGAGAGACCCAGTACTTC. The chain carries TRBV28 and TRBJ2-5; D not certain. V lost 6 bases and J lost 4, with 18 bases in between. The germline gives CDR1 MDHEN, CDR2 SYDVKM. The CDR3 is made up of 15 amino acids.